The present T cell receptor beta chain was sequenced within a study of beta chain features in type 1 diabetes. Study-wide background: Taken together, all samples contributed 95 million to 110 million examined sorted cells. The study, taken as a whole, reports: All four CD4+ subsets of Type 1 diabetes patients contained TCRB CDR3s that were moderately but significantly shorter. Whatever favoring of shorter templates PCR might show would apply equally to patients and controls.

This clone was observed a few times. Its target is not known. Expressed TCRB transcripts were sequenced because the entire RNA isolate underwent reverse transcription. Sequencing used immunoSEQ multiplex PCR; TCRdb keeps in-frame clones, though not all of them. The sample shows hundreds of thousands of clones, over 12% of them seen only once. V lost 1 base and J 2 bases, leaving 10 bases between the germline ends. The CDR3 is 14 amino acids. Per the germline V gene, CDR1 is SQVTM and CDR2 is ANQGSEA. Purities over 98% were achieved in all sorted populations. This receptor was taken from a man between 18 and 35 years old with type 1 diabetes. Sequenced: naive CD4+ T cells from blood. The genes are TRBV29-1 and TRBJ2-3; D gene unclear. The CDR3 loop reads CSVEGSASTDTQYF. The CDR3 bases are TGCAGCGTTGAAGGGTCAGCCTCCACAGATACGCAGTATTTT.